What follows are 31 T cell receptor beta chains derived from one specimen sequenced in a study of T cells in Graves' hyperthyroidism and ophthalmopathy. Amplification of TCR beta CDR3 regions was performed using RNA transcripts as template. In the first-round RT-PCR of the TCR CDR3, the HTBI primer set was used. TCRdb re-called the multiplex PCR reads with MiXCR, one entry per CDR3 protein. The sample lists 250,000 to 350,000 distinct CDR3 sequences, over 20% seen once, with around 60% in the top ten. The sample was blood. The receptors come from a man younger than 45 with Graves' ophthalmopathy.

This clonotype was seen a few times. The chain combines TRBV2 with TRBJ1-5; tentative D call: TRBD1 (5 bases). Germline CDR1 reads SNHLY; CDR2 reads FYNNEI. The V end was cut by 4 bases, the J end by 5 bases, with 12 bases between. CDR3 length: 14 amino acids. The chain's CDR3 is CASSAGRGDQPQHF. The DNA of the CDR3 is TGTGCCAGCAGTGCGGGGAGGGGCGATCAGCCCCAGCATTTT.

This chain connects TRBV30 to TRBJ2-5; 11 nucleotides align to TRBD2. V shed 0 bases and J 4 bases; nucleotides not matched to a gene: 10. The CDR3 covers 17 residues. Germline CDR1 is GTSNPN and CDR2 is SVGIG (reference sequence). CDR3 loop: CAWSVLTSGRTLETQYF. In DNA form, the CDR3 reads TGTGCCTGGAGTGTACTAACTAGCGGGAGAACGTTAGAGACCCAGTACTTC.

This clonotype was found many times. The CDR3 sequence: CASSPGHNTGELFF. CDR3 bases: TGTGCCAGCAGCCCGGGACATAACACCGGGGAGCTGTTTTTT. J is TRBJ2-2 and V is TRBV11-2; tentatively, D is TRBD1 (6 bases). This CDR3 spans 14 amino acids. CDR1 and CDR2 (germline): SGHAT, FQNNGV. Trimming took off 5 bases at V and 2 bases at J, with 9 bases between the two ends.

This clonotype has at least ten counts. DNA of the CDR3: TGTGCCAGCAGCTTGGAGAGGAATCAGCCCCAGCATTTT. Its translation is CASSLERNQPQHF. The chain links TRBV5-6 to TRBJ1-5; D is unresolved. The CDR3 is made up of 13 amino acids. Trimming stripped 0 bases from V and 4 bases from J, with 5 bases between. Germline V gives CDR1 SGHDT, CDR2 YYEEEE.

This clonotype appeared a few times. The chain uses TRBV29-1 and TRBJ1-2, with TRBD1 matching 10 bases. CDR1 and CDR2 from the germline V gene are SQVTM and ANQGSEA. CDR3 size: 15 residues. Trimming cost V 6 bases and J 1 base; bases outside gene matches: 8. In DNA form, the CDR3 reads TGCAGCGTCCGGACAGGGGGTTCGTTTAACTATGGCTACACCTTC. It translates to CSVRTGGSFNYGYTF.

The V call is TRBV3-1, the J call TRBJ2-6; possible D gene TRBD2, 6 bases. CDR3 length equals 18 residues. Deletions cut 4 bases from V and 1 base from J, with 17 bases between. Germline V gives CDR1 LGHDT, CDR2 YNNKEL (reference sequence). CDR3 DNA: TGTGCCAGCAGCCCCAGAAGGGCGGGGTCGTCTGGGGCCAACGTCCTGACTTTC. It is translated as CASSPRRAGSSGANVLTF.

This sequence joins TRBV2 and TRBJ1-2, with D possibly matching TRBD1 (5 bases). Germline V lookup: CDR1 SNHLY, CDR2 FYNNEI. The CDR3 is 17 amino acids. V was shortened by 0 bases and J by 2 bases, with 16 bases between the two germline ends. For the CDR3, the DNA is TGTGCCAGCAGTGAAGCGCAGTGGGGGGTTCCCAACTATGGCTACACCTTC. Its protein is CASSEAQWGVPNYGYTF.

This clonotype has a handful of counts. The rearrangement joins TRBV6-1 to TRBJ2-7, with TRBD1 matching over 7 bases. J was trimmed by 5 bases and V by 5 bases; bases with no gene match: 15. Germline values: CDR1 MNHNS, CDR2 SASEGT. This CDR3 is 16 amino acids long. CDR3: CASSYFTGAPLDEQYF. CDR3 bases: TGTGCCAGCAGTTATTTCACAGGGGCGCCCTTGGACGAGCAGTACTTC.

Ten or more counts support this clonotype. CDR3 protein: CASSQQSSDVGTQYF. The CDR3 nucleotides are TGTGCCAGCAGCCAACAATCTAGCGACGTGGGGACCCAGTACTTC. J is TRBJ2-5 and V is TRBV12-3 or TRBV12-4, with D possibly TRBD2 on 6 matching bases. The CDR3 spans 15 residues. Trimming cost V 6 bases and J 7 bases, with 21 bases left between them.

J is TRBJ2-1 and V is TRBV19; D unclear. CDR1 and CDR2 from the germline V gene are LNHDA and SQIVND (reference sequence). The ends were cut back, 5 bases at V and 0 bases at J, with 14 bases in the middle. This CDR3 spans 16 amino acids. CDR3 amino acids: CASSVDRPYSYNEQFF. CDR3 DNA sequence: TGTGCCAGTAGTGTCGATCGCCCCTACTCCTACAATGAGCAGTTCTTC.

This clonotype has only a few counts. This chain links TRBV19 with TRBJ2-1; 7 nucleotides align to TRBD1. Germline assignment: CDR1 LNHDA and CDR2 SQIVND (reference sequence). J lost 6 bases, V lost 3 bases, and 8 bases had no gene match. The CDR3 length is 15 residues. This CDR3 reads CASSILGGRGNEQFF. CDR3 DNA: TGTGCCAGTAGTATTTTAGGGGGCCGGGGCAATGAGCAGTTCTTC.

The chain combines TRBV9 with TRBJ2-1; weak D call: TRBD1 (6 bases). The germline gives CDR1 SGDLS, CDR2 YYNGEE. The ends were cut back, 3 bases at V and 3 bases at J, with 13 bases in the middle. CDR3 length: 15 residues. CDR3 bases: TGTGCCAGCAGCGGACGACAGGAGCACTACAATGAGCAGTTCTTC. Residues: CASSGRQEHYNEQFF.

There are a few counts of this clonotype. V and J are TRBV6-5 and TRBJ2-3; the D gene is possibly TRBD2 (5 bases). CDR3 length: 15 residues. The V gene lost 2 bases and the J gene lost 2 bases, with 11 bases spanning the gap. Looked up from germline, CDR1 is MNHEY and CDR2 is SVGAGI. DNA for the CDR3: TGTGCCAGCAGTTACGAAGCCCTAGCCACAGATACGCAGTATTTT. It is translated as CASSYEALATDTQYF.

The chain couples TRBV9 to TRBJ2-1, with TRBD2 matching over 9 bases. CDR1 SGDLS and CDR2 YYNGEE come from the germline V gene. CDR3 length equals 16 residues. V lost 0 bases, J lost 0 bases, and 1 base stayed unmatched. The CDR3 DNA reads TGTGCCAGCAGCGTAGGACTAGCGGCCTCCTACAATGAGCAGTTCTTC. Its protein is CASSVGLAASYNEQFF.

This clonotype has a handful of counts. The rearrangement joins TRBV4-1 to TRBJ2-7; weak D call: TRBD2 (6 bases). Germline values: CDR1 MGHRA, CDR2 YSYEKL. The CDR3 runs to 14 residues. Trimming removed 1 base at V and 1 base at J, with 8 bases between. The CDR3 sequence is CASSQVRGSYEQYF. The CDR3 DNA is TGCGCCAGCAGCCAAGTCCGGGGGTCCTACGAGCAGTACTTC.

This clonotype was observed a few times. The CDR3 here is CASSRDPGREQFF. CDR3 in DNA: TGTGCCAGCAGCCGGGACCCCGGGCGTGAGCAGTTCTTC. The rearrangement links TRBV5-4 to TRBJ2-1; TRBD1 or TRBD2 may be the D gene (5 bases each). The V and J ends lost 4 bases and 9 bases respectively, with 14 bases between them. Germline V gives CDR1 SGHNT, CDR2 YYREEE (reference sequence). The CDR3 loop spans 13 amino acids. Looking up the rest from reference TRBV5-4 and TRBJ2-1 gives the full variable domain: ETGVTQSPTHLIKTRGQQVTLRCSSQSGHNTVSWYQQALGQGPQFIFQYYREEENGRGNFPPRFSGLQFPNYSSELNVNALELDDSALYLCASSRDPGREQFFGPGTRLTVL.

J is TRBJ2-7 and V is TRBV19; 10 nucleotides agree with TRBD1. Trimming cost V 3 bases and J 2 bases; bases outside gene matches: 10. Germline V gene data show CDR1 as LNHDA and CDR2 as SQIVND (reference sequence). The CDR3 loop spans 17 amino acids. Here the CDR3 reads CASSISFGTGDTYEQYF. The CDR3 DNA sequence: TGTGCCAGTAGTATTAGTTTTGGGACAGGGGATACCTACGAGCAGTACTTC.

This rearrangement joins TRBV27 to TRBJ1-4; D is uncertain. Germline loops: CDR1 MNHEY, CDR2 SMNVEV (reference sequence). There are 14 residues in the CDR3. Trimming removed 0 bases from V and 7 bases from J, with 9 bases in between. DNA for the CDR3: TGTGCCAGCAGTTTATCTAGCGGACTTGAAAAACTGTTTTTT. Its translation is CASSLSSGLEKLFF.

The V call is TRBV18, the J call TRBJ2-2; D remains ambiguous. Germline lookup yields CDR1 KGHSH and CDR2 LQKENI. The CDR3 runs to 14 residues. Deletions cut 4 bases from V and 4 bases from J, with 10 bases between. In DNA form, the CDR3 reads TGTGCCAGCTCACTTGACTCGGCCACCGGGGAGCTGTTTTTT. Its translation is CASSLDSATGELFF.

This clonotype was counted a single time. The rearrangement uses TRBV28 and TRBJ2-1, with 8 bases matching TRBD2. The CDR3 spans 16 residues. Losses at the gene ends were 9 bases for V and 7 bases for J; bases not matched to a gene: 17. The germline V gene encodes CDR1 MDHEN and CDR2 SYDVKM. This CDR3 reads CASPPGLSGGFNEQFF. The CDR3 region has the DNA TGTGCCAGTCCCCCGGGACTGTCGGGAGGGTTTAATGAGCAGTTCTTC.

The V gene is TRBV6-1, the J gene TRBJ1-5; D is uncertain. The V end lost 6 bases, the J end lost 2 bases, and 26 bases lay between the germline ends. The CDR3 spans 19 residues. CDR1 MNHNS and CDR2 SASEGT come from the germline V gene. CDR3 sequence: CASRPNFMKGESGNQPQHF. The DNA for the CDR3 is TGTGCCAGCAGACCCAATTTTATGAAGGGAGAATCGGGCAATCAGCCCCAGCATTTT.

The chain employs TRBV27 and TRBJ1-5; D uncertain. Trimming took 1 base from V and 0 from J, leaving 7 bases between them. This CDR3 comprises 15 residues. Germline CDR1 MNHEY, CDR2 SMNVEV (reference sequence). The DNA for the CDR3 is TGTGCCAGCAGTTTATTCAGACATAGCAATCAGCCCCAGCATTTT. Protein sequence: CASSLFRHSNQPQHF.

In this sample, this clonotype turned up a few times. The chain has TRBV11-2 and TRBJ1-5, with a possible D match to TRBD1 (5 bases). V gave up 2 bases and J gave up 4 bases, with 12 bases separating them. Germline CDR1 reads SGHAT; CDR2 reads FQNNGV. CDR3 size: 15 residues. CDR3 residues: CASSLSGGRNQPQHF. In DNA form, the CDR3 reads TGTGCCAGCAGCTTAAGTGGGGGACGGAATCAGCCCCAGCATTTT.

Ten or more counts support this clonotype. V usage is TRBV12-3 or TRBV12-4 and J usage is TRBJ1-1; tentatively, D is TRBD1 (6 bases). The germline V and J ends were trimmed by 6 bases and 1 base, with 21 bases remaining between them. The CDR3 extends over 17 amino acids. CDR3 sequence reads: CASSPLSLDRRNTEAFF. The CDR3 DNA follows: TGTGCCAGCAGCCCTTTGTCCCTCGACAGGCGGAACACTGAAGCTTTCTTT.

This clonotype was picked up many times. CDR3 protein: CASSLGPADRPQHF. The CDR3 DNA reads TGTGCCAGCAGCCTGGGACCCGCGGACCGTCCCCAGCATTTT. This sequence joins TRBV3-1 and TRBJ1-5, with D perhaps TRBD1 (5 bases). V lost 4 bases, J lost 10 bases, and 17 bases lay in between. The CDR3 covers 14 residues. Germline CDR1 is LGHDT and CDR2 is YNNKEL (reference sequence).

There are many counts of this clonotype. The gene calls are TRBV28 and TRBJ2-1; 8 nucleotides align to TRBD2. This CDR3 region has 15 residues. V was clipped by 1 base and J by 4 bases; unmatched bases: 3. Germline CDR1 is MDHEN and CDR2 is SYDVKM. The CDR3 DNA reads TGTGCCAGCAGTTTATTACTAGCGGAGTACAATGAGCAGTTCTTC. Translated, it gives CASSLLLAEYNEQFF.

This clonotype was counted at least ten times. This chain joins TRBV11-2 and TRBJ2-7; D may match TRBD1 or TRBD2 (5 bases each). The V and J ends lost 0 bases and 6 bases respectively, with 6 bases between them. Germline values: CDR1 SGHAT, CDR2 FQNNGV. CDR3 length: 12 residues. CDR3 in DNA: TGTGCCAGCAGCTTAGACGGGACCGAGCAGTACTTC. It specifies CASSLDGTEQYF.

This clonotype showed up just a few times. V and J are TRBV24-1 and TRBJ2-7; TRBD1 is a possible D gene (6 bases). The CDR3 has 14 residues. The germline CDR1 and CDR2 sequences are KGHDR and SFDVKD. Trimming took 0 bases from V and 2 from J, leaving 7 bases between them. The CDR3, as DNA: TGTGCCACCAGTGATTTGGGGGGCGCCTACGAGCAGTACTTC. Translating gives CATSDLGGAYEQYF.

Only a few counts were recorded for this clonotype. The CDR3 DNA reads as TGTGCCAGCAGCCGGGGGGGCATGAGCCAAGAGACCCAGTACTTC. Translation: CASSRGGMSQETQYF. The chain uses TRBV3-1 and TRBJ2-5; the D gene is possibly TRBD2 (7 bases). V shed 4 bases and J shed 1 base, with 13 bases lying between them. This CDR3 comprises 15 residues. Germline V CDR1 and CDR2: LGHDT, YNNKEL (reference sequence).

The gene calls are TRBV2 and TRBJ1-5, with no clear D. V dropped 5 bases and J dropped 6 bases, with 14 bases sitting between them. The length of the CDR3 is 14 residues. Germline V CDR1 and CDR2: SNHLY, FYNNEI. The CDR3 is CASSWTHQSQPQHF. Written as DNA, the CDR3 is TGTGCCAGCAGTTGGACCCACCAAAGTCAGCCCCAGCATTTT.

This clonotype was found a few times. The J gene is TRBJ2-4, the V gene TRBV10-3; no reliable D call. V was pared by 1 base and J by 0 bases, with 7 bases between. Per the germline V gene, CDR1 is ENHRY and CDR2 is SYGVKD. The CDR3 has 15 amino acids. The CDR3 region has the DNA TGTGCCATCAGTGAGTGGAGTCTAGCCAAAAACATTCAGTACTTC. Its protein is CAISEWSLAKNIQYF.